The 11 T cell receptor beta chains below were found in one sample sequenced in a study of blood T cells in healthy people across ages. Primed by a sample-barcoded 5' primer and a J-beta primer mix, a second PCR proceeded for roughly 7 to 12 cycles. TCRdb passed the 5' RACE reads through MiXCR, listing each CDR3 protein once. The data hold 800,000 or so distinct CDR3 sequences, with around 68% observed a single time. Sequencing was done on a sample of blood. The source of these receptors is a young man in good health.

The chain uses TRBV4-2 and TRBJ2-3; 7 nucleotides align to TRBD2. V lost 3 bases to trimming and J lost 2 bases; unmatched junction nucleotides: 8. Germline CDR1 reads LGHNA; CDR2 reads YNFKEQ. The CDR3 totals 16 residues. The CDR3, as DNA: TGTGCCAGCAGCCATCGGTCGGGGGGTCACACAGATACGCAGTATTTT. As protein: CASSHRSGGHTDTQYF.

The chain couples TRBV9 to TRBJ2-1; possibly TRBD1 for D (5 bases). The J call may be in error: the DNA end matches TRBJ2-7 better. The CDR3 extends over 11 amino acids. Germline V gene data show CDR1 as SGDLS and CDR2 as YYNGEE. CDR3 region: CARTGFDEQYF. The CDR3 DNA reads as TGTGCCAGAACAGGTTTCGACGAGCAGTACTTC.

The chain carries TRBV13 and TRBJ1-5; the D is unclear. The CDR3 runs to 12 residues. V gave up 1 base and J gave up 5 bases, with 3 bases separating them. The V gene's germline CDR1 is PRHDT and CDR2 FYEKMQ (reference sequence). The CDR3 region is CASSLADQPQHF. CDR3 nucleotide sequence: TGTGCCAGCAGCTTAGCAGATCAGCCCCAGCATTTT.

The V gene is TRBV29-1, the J gene TRBJ2-7; D may be TRBD1 or TRBD2 (6 bases each). The ends were cut back, 5 bases at V and 4 bases at J, with 12 bases in the middle. The CDR3 has 12 residues. Germline V lookup: CDR1 SQVTM, CDR2 ANQGSEA. Here the CDR3 DNA reads TGCAGCGTTTGGAGGGGGAGGTACGAGCAGTACTTC. Translated, it gives CSVWRGRYEQYF.

This chain connects TRBV29-1 to TRBJ2-1; maybe TRBD1 (7 bases). With 2 bases removed from V and 13 bases from J, the gap between germline ends came to 24 bases. Looked up from germline, CDR1 is SQVTM and CDR2 is ANQGSEA. This CDR3 spans 15 amino acids. CDR3 protein: CSVEWQRRGLETQFF. The CDR3 nucleotides are TGCAGCGTTGAATGGCAACGGAGGGGGCTCGAGACCCAGTTCTTC.

This clonotype was counted between two and nine times. The chain combines TRBV6-6 with TRBJ2-3, with 8 nucleotides matching TRBD2. With 1 base clipped from V and 0 bases from J, the junction kept 6 bases outside the gene matches. The length of the CDR3 is 17 residues. The germline V gene has CDR1 MNHNY and CDR2 SVGAGI (reference sequence). The CDR3 spells CASSYYGAGASTDTQYF. Written as DNA, the CDR3 is TGTGCCAGCAGTTACTATGGAGCGGGGGCGAGCACAGATACGCAGTATTTT.

This rearrangement joins TRBV7-2 to TRBJ2-4; 7 bases are shared with TRBD1. Germline V gene sequence: CDR1 SGHTA, CDR2 FQGNSA. CDR3 size: 14 residues. V lost 1 base, J lost 8 bases, and 5 bases stayed unmatched. The CDR3 DNA reads TGTGCCAGCAGCTTAGGGGGGACAGTGTACATTCAGTACTTC. This gives the protein CASSLGGTVYIQYF.

This chain connects TRBV20-1 to TRBJ2-5, with unresolved D. V was pared by 8 bases and J by 2 bases, with 12 bases between. The V gene's germline CDR1 is DFQATT and CDR2 SNEGSKA (reference sequence). This CDR3 region has 12 residues. Here the CDR3 DNA reads TGCAGTTCACTGGCGAGGCAAGAGACCCAGTACTTC. Translated, it gives CSSLARQETQYF.

This clonotype was counted between two and nine times. The chain couples TRBV4-1 to TRBJ2-7; the D is unclear. Looked up from germline, CDR1 is MGHRA and CDR2 is YSYEKL. This CDR3 is built from 14 residues. Trimming removed 0 bases at V and 3 bases at J, with 9 bases between. CDR3 sequence: CASSQDISVYEQYF. In DNA form, the CDR3 reads TGCGCCAGCAGCCAAGACATCTCCGTCTACGAGCAGTACTTC.

The chain joins TRBV6-5 to TRBJ1-6; D is uncertain. The germline gives CDR1 MNHEY, CDR2 SVGAGI. The V gene lost 6 bases and the J gene lost 0 bases, with 9 bases spanning the gap. The CDR3 consists of 15 residues. The CDR3 DNA is TGTGCCAGCAGATGGAGGAGCTCCTATAATTCACCCCTCCACTTT. This gives the protein CASRWRSSYNSPLHF.

CDR3 nucleotide sequence: TGTGCCAGCCGCTCGGGGGGCCCTGTAACCTACGAGCAGTACTTC. It codes for CASRSGGPVTYEQYF. This chain connects TRBV6-5 to TRBJ2-5; a possible D gene is TRBD2 (7 bases). The J call may be faulty, since TRBJ2-7 better matches the DNA end. CDR3 length equals 15 residues. CDR1 and CDR2 (germline): MNHEY, SVGAGI.